The clone carrying this T cell receptor beta chain was counted between two and nine times. The sample originates from a study of T cells after yellow fever vaccination. TCR cDNA was made by 5'RACE template switching, adding a universal primer site and UMIs. Each CDR3 protein is one row after TCRdb ran MiXCR on the 5' RACE reads. The top ten clones hold about 0.51% of a sample with a few hundred thousand distinct CDR3 sequences, around 13% of them seen once. Per the germline V gene, CDR1 is MNHEY and CDR2 is SVGAGI. Losses at the gene ends were 0 bases for V and 6 bases for J; bases not matched to a gene: 3. This CDR3 has 14 amino acids.

The receptor's source is a man aged 25 to 40 who received the YFV17D yellow fever vaccine. V and J are TRBV6-5 and TRBJ1-2; 8 positions agree with TRBD1. Sequenced here: CD4+ T cells sorted from PBMCs, sampled 45 days after the yellow fever booster vaccination. CDR3 nucleotides: TGTGCCAGCAGTTACTCGGACAGGGTGAATGGCTACACCTTC. This codes for CASSYSDRVNGYTF.